Each of the 29 T cell receptor beta chains below was sequenced from the same sample in a study of shared clonotypes between healthy human individuals. The method was immunoSEQ multiplex PCR; TCRdb's version includes in-frame clones alone and lacks a portion of them. This table holds about 2 million clones, over 85% found once. In the naive CD8 group, cells lacked CD45RO and were positively selected for CCR7, so terminally differentiated effector memory CD45RA+ cells were left out. Sequenced sample: naive CD8+ T cells sorted from blood. The receptor source for this set is a man aged 18 to 35 in good health.

About this clone itself: This CDR3 is also generated by other DNA sequences in the sample. The chain employs TRBV6-5 and TRBJ1-2, with 10 bases fitting TRBD1. V was clipped by 3 bases and J by 6 bases; unmatched bases: 4. The germline V gene has CDR1 MNHEY and CDR2 SVGAGI. This CDR3 comprises 14 residues. The CDR3 reads CASSYGQGVDGYTF. The CDR3 DNA is TGTGCCAGCAGTTATGGACAGGGGGTGGATGGCTACACCTTC.

The V gene is TRBV14, the J gene TRBJ1-2; no firm D call. CDR1 and CDR2 from the germline V gene are SGHDN and FVKESK. There are 18 residues in the CDR3. Between the trimmed V and J ends, which lost 3 bases and 4 bases, there was a span of 24 bases. CDR3 amino acids: CASSQTRADWFGIYGYTF. The CDR3 coding sequence is TGTGCCAGCAGCCAGACCCGGGCCGATTGGTTTGGGATCTATGGCTACACCTTC.

The gene calls are TRBV6-6 and TRBJ1-1; no definite D call. Between the trimmed V and J ends, which lost 6 bases and 10 bases, there was a span of 15 bases. Germline values: CDR1 MNHNY, CDR2 SVGAGI (reference sequence). The CDR3 totals 12 residues. The CDR3 loop reads CASRPDPIRAFF. CDR3 sequence (DNA): TGTGCCAGCAGACCAGACCCTATACGAGCTTTCTTT.

The chain is built from TRBV27 and TRBJ2-7; unclear D gene. V dropped 2 bases and J dropped 0 bases, with 8 bases sitting between them. The germline CDR1 and CDR2 sequences are MNHEY and SMNVEV (reference sequence). This CDR3 region has 14 residues. CDR3 in DNA: TGTGCCAGCAGTTTAACCAGAACCTCCTACGAGCAGTACTTC. It specifies CASSLTRTSYEQYF.

Only one count was recorded for this clone. The V and J genes are TRBV7-9 and TRBJ1-2; D ambiguous. Trimming cost V 5 bases and J 3 bases, with 16 bases left between them. This CDR3 has 15 residues. The germline gives CDR1 SEHNR, CDR2 FQNEAQ (reference sequence). As DNA, the CDR3 is TGTGCCAGCAGCGGGTCCGGAGTGGGCGACTATGGCTACACCTTC. Translated: CASSGSGVGDYGYTF.

This chain joins TRBV5-6 and TRBJ2-7; 7 bases are a match to TRBD1. CDR3 length: 14 amino acids. J was trimmed by 7 bases and V by 4 bases; bases with no gene match: 11. Germline V gene sequence: CDR1 SGHDT, CDR2 YYEEEE. CDR3 in DNA: TGTGCCAGCAGCACGGGACAGAGTCTAGATGAGCAGTACTTC. Translating gives CASSTGQSLDEQYF.

The chain recombines TRBV6-1 with TRBJ1-2; D is unresolved. With 0 bases removed from V and 5 bases from J, the gap between germline ends came to 13 bases. The CDR3 spans 15 residues. The germline V gene encodes CDR1 MNHNS and CDR2 SASEGT. Here the CDR3 reads CASSEARVFWYGYTF. As DNA, the CDR3 is TGTGCCAGCAGTGAAGCTCGGGTTTTTTGGTATGGCTACACCTTC.

This chain joins TRBV6-6 and TRBJ2-2; maybe TRBD1 (5 bases). Trimming left V 2 bases short and J 2 bases short, with 12 bases between. Germline V gene sequence: CDR1 MNHNY, CDR2 SVGAGI (reference sequence). CDR3 size: 16 residues. CDR3 loop: CASSYILDRNTGELFF. For the CDR3, the DNA is TGTGCCAGCAGTTACATTCTTGACAGAAACACCGGGGAGCTGTTTTTT.

V and J are TRBV11-1 and TRBJ2-5, with unresolved D. This CDR3 is built from 14 residues. V lost 1 base and J 5 bases, leaving 11 bases between the germline ends. Germline V gives CDR1 SGHAT, CDR2 FQDESV (reference sequence). The CDR3 region has the DNA TGTGCCAGCAGCTTAGGGGTTAGCAGGGAGACCCAGTACTTC. Protein product: CASSLGVSRETQYF. Looking up the rest from reference TRBV11-1 and TRBJ2-5 gives the full variable domain: EAEVAQSPRYKITEKSQAVAFWCDPISGHATLYWYRQILGQGPELLVQFQDESVVDDSQLPKDRFSAERLKGVDSTLKIQPAELGDSAMYLCASSLGVSRETQYFGPGTRLLVL.

Here the CDR3 DNA reads TGTGCCAGCAGCCCGACTAGCGGGGGAACTAGCACAGATACGCAGTATTTT. Its translation is CASSPTSGGTSTDTQYF. The chain combines TRBV7-3 with TRBJ2-3, with 12 bases lining up with TRBD2. J gave up 0 bases and V 5 bases, and 6 bases lay outside the gene matches. The CDR3 sequence is 17 residues long. Looked up from germline, CDR1 is SGHTA and CDR2 is FQGTGA.

The chain links TRBV6-5 to TRBJ1-6, with 7 bases lining up with TRBD1. Germline V gene data show CDR1 as MNHEY and CDR2 as SVGAGI. V was pared by 6 bases and J by 7 bases, with 9 bases of the junction left unmatched. This CDR3 contains 15 residues. Written as DNA, the CDR3 is TGTGCCAGCAGCCCCCAGGGGGTTGGCAATTCACCCCTCCACTTT. Its protein is CASSPQGVGNSPLHF.

J is TRBJ1-1 and V is TRBV5-4; D not resolved. Trimming pared 0 bases from V and 2 bases from J, leaving 11 bases between. Germline-derived CDR1 and CDR2 are SGHNT and YYREEE (reference sequence). The CDR3 loop spans 15 amino acids. The CDR3, as DNA: TGTGCCAGCAGCTTGGTTGGGGAGCCTAACACTGAAGCTTTCTTT. Residues: CASSLVGEPNTEAFF.

This rearrangement joins TRBV29-1 to TRBJ1-4; D remains unclear. The CDR3 sequence is 12 residues long. Germline CDR1 and CDR2: SQVTM and ANQGSEA. The V end lost 5 bases, the J end lost 8 bases, and 12 bases lay between the germline ends. CDR3 in DNA: TGCAGCGTTCTGGACCAGGAGGAAAAACTGTTTTTT. Amino acids: CSVLDQEEKLFF. Full variable domain (remainder filled in from reference TRBV29-1 and TRBJ1-4): SAVISQKPSRDICQRGTSLTIQCQVDSQVTMMFWYRQQPGQSLTLIATANQGSEATYESGFVIDKFPISRPNLTFSTLTVSNMSPEDSSIYLCSVLDQEEKLFFGSGTQLSVL.

The CDR3 spells CASSAMGDTQYF. The CDR3 bases are TGTGCCAGCAGCGCCATGGGTGATACGCAGTATTTT. The chain links TRBV9 to TRBJ2-3; D gene uncertain. Trimming stripped 3 bases from V and 6 bases from J, with 8 bases between. Germline values: CDR1 SGDLS, CDR2 YYNGEE. The CDR3 sequence is 12 residues long.

The chain uses TRBV5-4 and TRBJ1-1; D is possibly TRBD1 (5 bases). The V end was cut by 3 bases, the J end by 2 bases, with 8 bases between. CDR3 length: 13 amino acids. CDR1 and CDR2 (germline): SGHNT, YYREEE (reference sequence). The CDR3 is CASSYGGNTEAFF. In nucleotides, the CDR3 is TGTGCCAGCAGCTACGGGGGAAACACTGAAGCTTTCTTT.

This sequence joins TRBV29-1 and TRBJ2-7; TRBD1 matches 11 bases. Losses at the gene ends were 1 base for V and 2 bases for J; bases not matched to a gene: 7. Germline CDR1 is SQVTM and CDR2 is ANQGSEA. The CDR3 is 16 amino acids. CDR3 nucleotide sequence: TGCAGCGTTGAAGGGCACGGGACAGGGGGTCCCTACGAGCAGTACTTC. It codes for CSVEGHGTGGPYEQYF.

The J gene is TRBJ2-7, the V gene TRBV18, with no clear D. CDR1 KGHSH and CDR2 LQKENI come from the germline V gene. V was trimmed by 3 bases and J by 2 bases, leaving 14 bases between them. The CDR3 has 15 residues. The CDR3 DNA follows: TGTGCCAGCTCACCCGATACACTCAACACCTACGAGCAGTACTTC. Translated: CASSPDTLNTYEQYF.

The gene calls are TRBV5-6 and TRBJ1-1, with D tentatively TRBD1 (5 bases). From germline, CDR1 is SGHDT and CDR2 YYEEEE. Between the trimmed V and J ends, which lost 2 bases and 7 bases, there was a span of 18 bases. The CDR3 runs 15 residues. CDR3 region: CASSFGWMEDIEAFF. The DNA of the CDR3 is TGTGCCAGCAGCTTTGGTTGGATGGAGGACATTGAAGCTTTCTTT.

This chain links TRBV7-2 with TRBJ2-7; D may be TRBD1 (6 bases). Germline CDR1 and CDR2: SGHTA and FQGNSA. There are 14 residues in the CDR3. Trimming shortened V by 3 bases and J by 0 bases, and 9 bases separated the two germline ends. The CDR3 is CASSFSDSSYEQYF. The DNA of the CDR3 is TGTGCCAGCAGCTTCTCGGACAGCTCCTACGAGCAGTACTTC.

In this sample, this clone turned up a few times. The rearrangement uses TRBV19 and TRBJ1-1; D unclear. CDR3 size: 11 residues. CDR1 and CDR2 from the germline V gene are LNHDA and SQIVND (reference sequence). V gave up 8 bases and J gave up 7 bases, with 11 bases separating them. The DNA of the CDR3 is TGTGCCAGTCAAGGCCTGGATGAAGCTTTCTTT. Encoded protein: CASQGLDEAFF.

The chain joins TRBV6-6 to TRBJ1-1; tentative D call: TRBD1 (6 bases). The length of the CDR3 is 13 residues. V was pared by 4 bases and J by 5 bases, with 11 bases between. Germline V gene data show CDR1 as MNHNY and CDR2 as SVGAGI (reference sequence). CDR3 loop: CASSSGRGTEAFF. The CDR3 region has the DNA TGTGCCAGCAGTTCGGGCAGGGGTACTGAAGCTTTCTTT.

The chain carries TRBV7-9 and TRBJ2-7; no reliable D call. CDR1 is SEHNR and CDR2 is FQNEAQ in the germline V gene (reference sequence). The CDR3 runs 15 residues. V lost 5 bases and J lost 2, with 16 bases in between. In nucleotides, the CDR3 is TGTGCCAGCAGCCCCACCTGGGCCCCTGCCTACGAGCAGTACTTC. Translating gives CASSPTWAPAYEQYF.

This rearrangement joins TRBV6-5 to TRBJ1-5; no definite D call. Germline CDR1 reads MNHEY; CDR2 reads SVGAGI. The CDR3 is 14 amino acids. V gave up 7 bases and J gave up 0 bases, with 10 bases separating them. Written as DNA, the CDR3 is TGTGCCAGCAATCCCCACTATAGCAATCAGCCCCAGCATTTT. Translation: CASNPHYSNQPQHF.

This clone came up a few times. V gene TRBV4-3 combines with J gene TRBJ2-7; D perhaps matches TRBD2 (5 bases). CDR1 is LGHNA, CDR2 YSLEER, per germline. There are 16 residues in the CDR3. Trimming removed 0 bases at V and 0 bases at J, with 12 bases between. CDR3 loop: CASSQDFGGLSYEQYF. Here the CDR3 DNA reads TGCGCCAGCAGCCAAGATTTCGGAGGACTCTCCTACGAGCAGTACTTC.

A single count supports this clone. The V gene is TRBV7-8, the J gene TRBJ1-4, with unresolved D. CDR3 size: 14 residues. V dropped 4 bases and J dropped 5 bases, with 11 bases sitting between them. Germline V lookup: CDR1 SGHVS, CDR2 FQNEAQ. The CDR3 here is CASSWAGVNEKLFF. CDR3 DNA: TGTGCCAGCAGCTGGGCTGGGGTAAATGAAAAACTGTTTTTT. Using reference TRBV7-8 and TRBJ1-4 for the parts outside the CDR3, the full variable domain is GAGVSQSPRYKVAKRGQDVALRCDPISGHVSLFWYQQALGQGPEFLTYFQNEAQLDKSGLPSDRFFAERPEGSVSTLKIQRTQQEDSAVYLCASSWAGVNEKLFFGSGTQLSVL.

V is TRBV11-2 and J is TRBJ2-7, with 7 bases that match TRBD1. The trim removed 4 bases at V and 6 bases at J, leaving 3 bases unmatched. The V gene's germline CDR1 is SGHAT and CDR2 FQNNGV. The CDR3 extends over 12 amino acids. CDR3 nucleotides: TGTGCCAGCAGCTCAACAGGGGTCGAGCAGTACTTC. Translating it yields CASSSTGVEQYF.

This clone was seen just once. For the CDR3, the DNA is TGTGCCAGCAGTTTTAGTTTCTTGCGTCAACTGTTTTTT. It specifies CASSFSFLRQLFF. V and J are TRBV28 and TRBJ1-4, with no clear D. CDR1 is MDHEN, CDR2 SYDVKM, per germline. The CDR3 contains 13 residues. The V end lost 3 bases, the J end lost 12 bases, and 14 bases lay between the germline ends.

The J gene is TRBJ2-2, the V gene TRBV6-5; D remains unclear. The CDR3 loop spans 12 amino acids. Looked up from germline, CDR1 is MNHEY and CDR2 is SVGAGI. Trimming removed 7 bases at V and 5 bases at J, with 8 bases between. Here the CDR3 reads CASTDETGELFF. In DNA form, the CDR3 reads TGTGCCAGCACCGACGAAACCGGGGAGCTGTTTTTT.

V gene TRBV21-1 combines with J gene TRBJ2-5; the table's D call, TRBD2, was not checked against the DNA. TRBV21-1 is noted as a pseudogene. This CDR3 contains 13 residues. The CDR3 DNA reads TGTGCCAGCAGCATAGAGGGCTCGGAGACCCAGTACTTC. Encoded protein: CASSIEGSETQYF.